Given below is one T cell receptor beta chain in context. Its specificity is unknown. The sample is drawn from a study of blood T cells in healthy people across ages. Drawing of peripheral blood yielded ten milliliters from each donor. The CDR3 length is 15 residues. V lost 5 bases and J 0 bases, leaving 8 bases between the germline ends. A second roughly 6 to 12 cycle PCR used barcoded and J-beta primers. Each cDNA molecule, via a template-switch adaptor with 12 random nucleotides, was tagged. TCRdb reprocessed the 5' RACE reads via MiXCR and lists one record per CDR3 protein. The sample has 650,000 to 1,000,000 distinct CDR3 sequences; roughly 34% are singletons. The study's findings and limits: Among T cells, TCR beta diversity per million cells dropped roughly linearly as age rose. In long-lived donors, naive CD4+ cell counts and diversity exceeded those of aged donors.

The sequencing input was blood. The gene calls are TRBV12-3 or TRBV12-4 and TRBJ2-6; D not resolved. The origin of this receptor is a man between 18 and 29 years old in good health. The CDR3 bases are TGTGCCAGCAGTCTCCGATTCTCTGGGGCCAACGTCCTGACTTTC. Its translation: CASSLRFSGANVLTF.